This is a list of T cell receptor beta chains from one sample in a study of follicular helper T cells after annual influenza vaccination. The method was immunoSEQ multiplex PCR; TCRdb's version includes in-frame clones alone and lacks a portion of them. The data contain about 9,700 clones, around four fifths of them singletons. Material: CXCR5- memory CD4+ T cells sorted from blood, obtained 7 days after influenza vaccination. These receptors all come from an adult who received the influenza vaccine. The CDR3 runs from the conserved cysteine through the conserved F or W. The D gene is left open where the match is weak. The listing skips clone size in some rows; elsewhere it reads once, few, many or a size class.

CDR3: CASSVQPNTGELFF
DNA: TGTGCCAGCAGTGTGCAGCCGAACACCGGGGAGCTGTTTTTT
size: -
D: -
J: TRBJ2-2
V: TRBV2
length: 14

CDR3: CASSMVHPARKTYGYTF
DNA: TGTGCCAGCAGCATGGTTCATCCAGCTCGAAAGACCTATGGCTACACCTTC
size: few
D: -
J: TRBJ1-2
V: TRBV7-4
length: 17

CDR3: CASSSYPGKAEAFF
DNA: TGTGCCAGCAGCTCGTACCCAGGGAAAGCTGAAGCTTTCTTT
size: few
D: -
J: TRBJ1-1
V: TRBV5-4
length: 14

CDR3: CASSLDLGPYNEQFF
DNA: TGTGCCAGCAGCTTAGATCTGGGTCCCTACAATGAGCAGTTCTTC
size: -
D: -
J: TRBJ2-1
V: TRBV7-2
length: 15

CDR3: CSANRGREQYF
DNA: TGCAGTGCGAACCGGGGCCGCGAGCAGTACTTC
size: -
D: -
J: TRBJ2-7
V: TRBV20-1
length: 11

CDR3: CASSPTRGGSGANVLTF
DNA: TGTGCCAGCAGCCCAACCCGGGGGGGCTCTGGGGCCAACGTCCTGACTTTC
size: -
D: TRBD2
J: TRBJ2-6
V: TRBV11-2
length: 17

CDR3: CAWTPGTANTEAFF
DNA: TGTGCCTGGACCCCCGGGACAGCTAACACTGAAGCTTTCTTT
size: once
D: TRBD1
J: TRBJ1-1
V: TRBV30
length: 14

CDR3: CASGLVAGGTGELFF
DNA: TGTGCTAGTGGTTTGGTCGCTGGGGGTACCGGGGAGCTGTTTTTT
size: -
D: -
J: TRBJ2-2
V: TRBV12-5
length: 15

CDR3: CASRPTGYGNTIYF
DNA: TGTGCCAGCAGACCGACAGGGTACGGAAACACCATATATTTT
size: -
D: TRBD1
J: TRBJ1-3
V: TRBV28
length: 14

CDR3: CASSLDWFVRATNEKLFF
DNA: TGTGCCAGCAGCTTAGATTGGTTTGTACGCGCAACTAATGAAAAACTGTTTTTT
size: once
D: -
J: TRBJ1-4
V: TRBV11-3
length: 18

CDR3: CSARDTYTQYF
DNA: TGCAGTGCTAGAGATACTTATACGCAGTATTTT
size: once
D: -
J: TRBJ2-3
V: TRBV20-1
length: 11

CDR3: CAISPGTGGDGSNQPQHF
DNA: TGTGCCATCAGTCCCGGGACAGGGGGAGACGGAAGCAATCAGCCCCAGCATTTT
size: -
D: TRBD1
J: TRBJ1-5
V: TRBV10-3
length: 18

CDR3: CAWRVVGQNNEKLFF
DNA: TGTGCCTGGAGGGTCGTTGGACAGAATAATGAAAAACTGTTTTTT
size: -
D: -
J: TRBJ1-4
V: TRBV30
length: 15

CDR3: CASSLAGWLKETQYF
DNA: TGTGCCAGCAGCTTAGCGGGGTGGTTAAAAGAGACCCAGTACTTC
size: -
D: -
J: TRBJ2-5
V: TRBV7-2
length: 15

CDR3: CASSPGQGLNTGELFF
DNA: TGTGCCAGCTCACCAGGACAGGGGCTGAACACCGGGGAGCTGTTTTTT
size: once
D: TRBD1
J: TRBJ2-2
V: TRBV18
length: 16

CDR3: CASSSRQGHTEAFF
DNA: TGTGCCAGCAGCTCCCGCCAGGGCCACACTGAAGCTTTCTTT
size: -
D: -
J: TRBJ1-1
V: TRBV7-6
length: 14

CDR3: CASRGKGRNTGELFF
DNA: TGTGCCAGCAGGGGGAAGGGGCGGAACACCGGGGAGCTGTTTTTT
size: -
D: -
J: TRBJ2-2
V: TRBV11-2
length: 15

CDR3: CASSLGVPENTIYF
DNA: TGTGCCAGCAGCTTAGGGGTCCCGGAAAACACCATATATTTT
size: -
D: -
J: TRBJ1-3
V: TRBV7-9
length: 14

CDR3: CASSAGRPVETQYF
DNA: TGCGCCAGCAGCGCGGGACGGCCGGTCGAGACCCAGTACTTC
size: -
D: -
J: TRBJ2-5
V: TRBV5-1
length: 14

CDR3: CASSLSGVYNEQFF
DNA: TGTGCCAGCAGCCTTAGCGGGGTATACAATGAGCAGTTCTTC
size: -
D: TRBD2
J: TRBJ2-1
V: TRBV5-4
length: 14

CDR3: CAILGLAGLRNEQFF
DNA: TGTGCCATCCTAGGACTAGCGGGGTTAAGGAATGAGCAGTTCTTC
size: -
D: TRBD2
J: TRBJ2-1
V: TRBV2
length: 15

CDR3: CASSSTSRGRFGGYTF
DNA: TGTGCCAGCAGCTCCACCAGCAGGGGAAGGTTCGGTGGCTACACCTTC
size: once
D: -
J: TRBJ1-2
V: TRBV7-9
length: 16

CDR3: CASTGVSTDTQYF
DNA: TGTGCCAGCACCGGGGTTAGCACAGATACGCAGTATTTT
size: -
D: -
J: TRBJ2-3
V: TRBV28
length: 13

CDR3: CASSLARGTDTQYF
DNA: TGTGCCAGCAGCTTAGCTAGGGGCACAGATACGCAGTATTTT
size: -
D: -
J: TRBJ2-3
V: TRBV7-2
length: 14

CDR3: CASVTGEHF
DNA: TGTGCCAGCGTCACGGGGGAGCATTTT
size: few
D: -
J: TRBJ1-5
V: TRBV27
length: 9

CDR3: CSARRAEAQYF
DNA: TGCAGTGCTAGGCGAGCTGAGGCCCAGTACTTC
size: -
D: -
J: TRBJ2-5
V: TRBV20-1
length: 11

CDR3: CASSIATGTGSRQPQHF
DNA: TGTGCCAGTAGTATAGCAACCGGGACAGGGTCGAGACAGCCCCAGCATTTT
size: -
D: TRBD1
J: TRBJ1-5
V: TRBV19
length: 17

CDR3: CASSLGAGAIYEQYF
DNA: TGTGCCAGCAGCTTGGGGGCGGGGGCGATCTACGAGCAGTACTTC
size: -
D: -
J: TRBJ2-7
V: TRBV5-5
length: 15

CDR3: CAWTGGGDTQYF
DNA: TGTGCCTGGACGGGGGGGGGAGATACGCAGTATTTT
size: -
D: TRBD2
J: TRBJ2-3
V: TRBV30
length: 12

CDR3: CASSLGGPTYEQYF
DNA: TGTGCCAGCAGCCTCGGGGGACCAACCTACGAGCAGTACTTC
size: few
D: -
J: TRBJ2-7
V: TRBV14
length: 14

CDR3: CASKTGGSSDTQYF
DNA: TGTGCCAGCAAAACGGGGGGGTCTTCAGATACGCAGTATTTT
size: -
D: TRBD2
J: TRBJ2-3
V: TRBV27
length: 14

CDR3: CASSAKVGTEAFF
DNA: TGTGCCAGCAGCGCAAAAGTTGGGACTGAAGCTTTCTTT
size: -
D: -
J: TRBJ1-1
V: TRBV6-4
length: 13

CDR3: CASSPQTGRNQPQHF
DNA: TGTGCCAGCTCACCCCAGACAGGACGTAATCAGCCCCAGCATTTT
size: -
D: -
J: TRBJ1-5
V: TRBV18
length: 15

CDR3: CASSLGTNQPQHF
DNA: TGCGCCAGCAGCTTGGGAACCAATCAGCCCCAGCATTTT
size: -
D: -
J: TRBJ1-5
V: TRBV5-1
length: 13

CDR3: CASIRGNYNSPLHF
DNA: TGCGCCAGCATCAGGGGTAACTATAATTCACCCCTCCACTTT
size: -
D: -
J: TRBJ1-6
V: TRBV10-1
length: 14

CDR3: CAWSAVSLTTDTQYF
DNA: TGTGCCTGGAGTGCGGTCTCGCTCACCACAGATACGCAGTATTTT
size: -
D: -
J: TRBJ2-3
V: TRBV30
length: 15

CDR3: CASSRTTNTEAFF
DNA: TGTGCCAGCTCAAGGACAACGAACACTGAAGCTTTCTTT
size: -
D: -
J: TRBJ1-1
V: TRBV18
length: 13

CDR3: CASSQVSVNQPQHF
DNA: TGCGCCAGCAGCCAAGTGTCGGTGAATCAGCCCCAGCATTTT
size: -
D: -
J: TRBJ1-5
V: TRBV4-1
length: 14

CDR3: CASSGGSNTGELFF
DNA: TGTGCCAGCTCGGGGGGCTCGAACACCGGGGAGCTGTTTTTT
size: -
D: -
J: TRBJ2-2
V: TRBV5-4
length: 14

CDR3: CASSSTINTQYF
DNA: TGTGCCAGCAGTTCAACTATAAATACGCAGTATTTT
size: -
D: -
J: TRBJ2-3
V: TRBV28
length: 12

CDR3: CASSFLVLRTAANYGYTF
DNA: TGTGCCAGCAGTTTTTTGGTCCTGCGAACTGCCGCCAACTATGGCTACACCTTC
size: -
D: -
J: TRBJ1-2
V: TRBV28
length: 18

CDR3: CASDQGAGNYGYTF
DNA: TGTGCCAGCGATCAGGGGGCCGGTAACTATGGCTACACCTTC
size: -
D: TRBD1
J: TRBJ1-2
V: TRBV28
length: 14

CDR3: CASISGGADEQFF
DNA: TGTGCCAGTATTAGCGGGGGTGCGGATGAGCAGTTCTTC
size: once
D: TRBD2
J: TRBJ2-1
V: TRBV19
length: 13

CDR3: CATTGGGKAEKLFF
DNA: TGTGCCACCACAGGCGGGGGTAAAGCGGAAAAACTGTTTTTT
size: -
D: -
J: TRBJ1-4
V: TRBV2
length: 14

CDR3: CASSFGNTEAFF
DNA: TGCGCCAGCAGCTTTGGGAACACTGAAGCTTTCTTT
size: -
D: -
J: TRBJ1-1
V: TRBV5-1
length: 12

CDR3: CASSYQGADEKLFF
DNA: TGTGCCAGCAGTTACCAGGGGGCCGATGAAAAACTGTTTTTT
size: -
D: TRBD1
J: TRBJ1-4
V: TRBV6-5
length: 14

CDR3: CASSWDRATGTEQYF
DNA: TGCGCCAGCAGCTGGGACAGGGCGACAGGGACCGAGCAGTACTTC
size: -
D: TRBD1
J: TRBJ2-7
V: TRBV5-1
length: 15

CDR3: CASSVDGQYFSSEQYF
DNA: TGTGCCAGCAGCGTAGATGGACAGTATTTTTCTAGCGAGCAGTACTTC
size: -
D: -
J: TRBJ2-7
V: TRBV9
length: 16

CDR3: CSAFRVVAFF
DNA: TGCAGTGCTTTTAGGGTGGTGGCTTTCTTT
size: -
D: -
J: TRBJ1-1
V: TRBV20-1
length: 10

CDR3: CASSLGGPQGRVGDEQYF
DNA: TGTGCCAGCAGCTTGGGGGGGCCACAGGGGAGGGTGGGCGACGAGCAGTACTTC
size: -
D: -
J: TRBJ2-7
V: TRBV5-4
length: 18

CDR3: CASSMGTSSNEQFF
DNA: TGTGCCAGTAGTATGGGGACAAGTAGCAATGAGCAGTTCTTC
size: -
D: -
J: TRBJ2-1
V: TRBV19
length: 14

CDR3: CASSIGPGRRSYGYTF
DNA: TGTGCCAGTAGTATAGGACCGGGCAGAAGGAGCTATGGCTACACCTTC
size: -
D: -
J: TRBJ1-2
V: TRBV19
length: 16

CDR3: CASSLGENTEAFF
DNA: TGTGCCAGCAGCTTAGGCGAGAACACTGAAGCTTTCTTT
size: -
D: -
J: TRBJ1-1
V: TRBV11-3
length: 13

CDR3: CASSEQESSYNSPLHF
DNA: TGTGCCAGCAGTGAGCAGGAAAGCTCCTATAATTCACCCCTCCACTTT
size: -
D: -
J: TRBJ1-6
V: TRBV2
length: 16

CDR3: CARSSNQRIRTDTQYF
DNA: TGTGCCAGAAGCTCAAATCAGCGGATACGCACAGATACGCAGTATTTT
size: -
D: -
J: TRBJ2-3
V: TRBV5-3
length: 16

CDR3: CSVARNNEQFF
DNA: TGCAGCGTTGCTAGAAACAATGAGCAGTTCTTC
size: -
D: -
J: TRBJ2-1
V: TRBV29-1
length: 11

CDR3: CASSLHAGGSYEQYF
DNA: TGTGCCAGCAGCCTCCACGCGGGGGGCTCCTACGAGCAGTACTTC
size: -
D: TRBD2
J: TRBJ2-7
V: TRBV7-2
length: 15